Listed here are 27 T cell receptor beta chains from one sample, sequenced in a study of kidney transplant recipient with SARS-CoV-2 infection. A single record per CDR3 protein comes from TCRdb applying MiXCR to the reads. The table includes about 240,000 distinct CDR3 sequences, 25% to 35% detected once. The sequencing here drew on a blood sample, taken at baseline and on day 111 from a kidney transplant recipient. These receptors all come from a male patient aged 30 to 39 who had COVID-19 and was a kidney transplant recipient. Some T cells may be transferred from the graft donor.

Ten or more counts support this clonotype. The chain has TRBV11-2 and TRBJ1-2; D not resolved. Per the germline V gene, CDR1 is SGHAT and CDR2 is FQNNGV. V was cut by 4 bases and J by 4 bases, with 22 bases left in between. This CDR3 has 17 amino acids. This CDR3 reads CASSWRATSRKTYGYTF. CDR3 DNA sequence: TGTGCCAGCAGCTGGCGGGCAACAAGCAGAAAGACCTATGGCTACACCTTC.

In this sample, this clonotype turned up many times. The rearrangement uses TRBV28 and TRBJ1-2; the D gene is possibly TRBD1 (6 bases). Per the germline V gene, CDR1 is MDHEN and CDR2 is SYDVKM. Deletions cut 4 bases from V and 5 bases from J, with 20 bases between. The CDR3 is 16 residues long. The CDR3 protein is CASSSLRQAGLYGYTF. The DNA of the CDR3 is TGTGCCAGCAGTTCCCTACGACAGGCGGGCCTTTATGGCTACACCTTC.

This clonotype was counted ten times or more. V usage is TRBV4-1 and J usage is TRBJ1-5; D remains unclear. Germline CDR1 reads MGHRA; CDR2 reads YSYEKL. The length of the CDR3 is 14 residues. Trimming pared 1 base from V and 5 bases from J, leaving 9 bases between. The CDR3 spells CASSQGPRHQPQHF. Here the CDR3 DNA reads TGCGCCAGCAGCCAAGGGCCCCGCCATCAGCCCCAGCATTTT.

In the case of this clonotype: A clone one base away is much larger, so this may be a read error. Since no conserved phenylalanine or tryptophan closes the CDR3, a read error is the likely cause. The chain links TRBV3-1 to TRBJ1-2; tentative D call: TRBD1 (5 bases). CDR3 length: 11 amino acids. V dropped 1 base and J dropped 8 bases, with 5 bases sitting between them. Germline V gene lookup returns CDR1 LGHDT and CDR2 YNNKEL (reference sequence). The CDR3 spells CASSQGDGYTL. CDR3 in DNA: TGTGCCAGCAGCCAAGGGGACGGCTACACCCTC.

This clonotype appeared many times. V gene TRBV13 combines with J gene TRBJ1-1, with D tentatively TRBD1 (6 bases). The germline gives CDR1 PRHDT, CDR2 FYEKMQ (reference sequence). Trimming took 1 base from V and 1 from J, leaving 7 bases between them. This CDR3 has 14 residues. The CDR3 region has the DNA TGTGCCAGCAGCTTAGAAGGGGGGAACACTGAAGCTTTCTTT. Its translation is CASSLEGGNTEAFF.

The sample holds many counts of this clonotype. The rearrangement links TRBV19 to TRBJ1-4; D is unclear. Trimming shortened V by 2 bases and J by 4 bases, and 17 bases separated the two germline ends. The germline V gene has CDR1 LNHDA and CDR2 SQIVND (reference sequence). The CDR3 has 17 amino acids. The DNA for the CDR3 is TGTGCCAGTAGTATATTTACTCTCGAAGGTAGTAATGAAAAACTGTTTTTT. Residues: CASSIFTLEGSNEKLFF.

This clonotype occurred a few times. One base away lies a much larger clone, so this may be a sequencing read error. The rearrangement joins TRBV6-5 to TRBJ2-7; 8 bases agree with TRBD2. V lost 6 bases, J lost 6 bases, and 13 bases stayed unmatched. From germline, CDR1 is MNHEY and CDR2 SVGAGI. The CDR3 runs to 15 residues. The CDR3 loop is CASSSQGGRICEQYF. CDR3 sequence (DNA): TGTGCCAGCAGCTCTCAAGGCGGGAGGATATGCGAGCAGTACTTC.

A single count supports this clonotype. Being one base from a much bigger clone, this may be a read error. The chain uses TRBV5-6 and TRBJ1-2; D not resolved. Deletions cut 7 bases from V and 4 bases from J, with 23 bases between. CDR1 SGHDT and CDR2 YYEEEE come from the germline V gene. The CDR3 runs to 16 residues. CDR3 nucleotide sequence: TGTGCCAGCGCCGTGGGCAATAGTCGAAAGGCCTATGGCTACACCTTC. Encoded protein: CASAVGNSRKAYGYTF.

This clonotype was observed at least ten times. This chain connects TRBV30 to TRBJ1-6; no clear D. This CDR3 has 13 residues. Germline V gene sequence: CDR1 GTSNPN, CDR2 SVGIG (reference sequence). With 3 bases removed from V and 6 bases from J, the gap between germline ends came to 9 bases. CDR3 DNA: TGTGCCTGGAGCGACACCTTTAATTCACCCCTCCACTTT. It specifies CAWSDTFNSPLHF.

Turning to this clonotype: A read error may be the cause here, since a much bigger clone is one base away. V usage is TRBV11-2 and J usage is TRBJ1-4, with 10 bases aligning to TRBD1. Germline V gives CDR1 SGHAT, CDR2 FQNNGV. CDR3 length: 14 amino acids. The CDR3 DNA reads as TGTGCCAGCAGCTTCGGGACAGGGGTTGAAAAACTGGTTTTT. Protein sequence: CASSFGTGVEKLVF.

About this clonotype itself: A much larger clone is a single base away; this may be a read error. This sequence joins TRBV6-8 and TRBJ2-5, with D possibly being TRBD2 (6 bases). With 4 bases removed from V and 5 bases from J, the gap between germline ends came to 14 bases. The germline CDR1 and CDR2 sequences are MNHGY and SAAAGT. The CDR3 is 14 residues long. CDR3 sequence (DNA): TGTGCCAGCAGTTGCGGGCAGGAGGGGGAGACCCAGTACTTC. Amino acid sequence: CASSCGQEGETQYF.

There are many counts of this clonotype. This chain joins TRBV11-1 and TRBJ1-2; D call uncertain. Germline V CDR1 and CDR2: SGHAT, FQDESV (reference sequence). V was cut by 3 bases and J by 4 bases, with 21 bases left in between. The CDR3 is 17 residues long. CDR3 in DNA: TGTGCCAGCAGCTTTGTAGCTAAGGCTGGAAAGACCTATGGCTACACCTTC. This codes for CASSFVAKAGKTYGYTF.

Ten or more counts support this clonotype. V and J are TRBV20-1 and TRBJ1-5; tentatively, D is TRBD1 (6 bases). V was clipped by 4 bases and J by 6 bases, with 13 bases between them. Germline CDR1 DFQATT, CDR2 SNEGSKA (reference sequence). This CDR3 has 13 residues. In DNA form, the CDR3 reads TGCAGTGCTAAGGGGGAGGGGGGTCAGCCCCAGCATTTT. It is translated as CSAKGEGGQPQHF.

This clonotype has a count of ten or more. The chain couples TRBV9 to TRBJ2-7; no firm D call. Trimming cost V 0 bases and J 5 bases, with 12 bases left between them. The V gene's germline CDR1 is SGDLS and CDR2 YYNGEE. The CDR3 covers 14 residues. CDR3 residues: CASSVDPRWDEQYF. The CDR3 coding sequence is TGTGCCAGCAGCGTAGATCCCAGATGGGACGAGCAGTACTTC.

This clonotype was picked up many times. The chain carries TRBV20-1 and TRBJ1-3; D remains unclear. The CDR3 covers 11 residues. The germline gives CDR1 DFQATT, CDR2 SNEGSKA (reference sequence). Trimming removed 1 base from V and 4 bases from J, with 2 bases in between. The CDR3 DNA reads TGCAGTGCTAGAGGCGGAAACACCATATATTTT. This sequence encodes CSARGGNTIYF.

This clonotype was picked up many times. This chain links TRBV6-5 with TRBJ2-5, with 9 positions matching TRBD2. J was trimmed by 1 base and V by 0 bases; bases with no gene match: 3. The CDR3 consists of 16 residues. Looked up from germline, CDR1 is MNHEY and CDR2 is SVGAGI. CDR3 amino acids: CASSYSLAGFQETQYF. CDR3 bases: TGTGCCAGCAGTTACTCCCTAGCGGGGTTCCAAGAGACCCAGTACTTC.

The chain recombines TRBV3-2 with TRBJ2-3. TRBV3-2 corresponds to a pseudogene. This CDR3 has 14 amino acids. DNA of the CDR3: TGTGCCAGCAGTCACCGACCTGACACAGATACGCAGTATTTT. Its translation is CASSHRPDTDTQYF.

As to this clonotype: This likely came from a read error, as a far larger clone is one base away. J is TRBJ2-4 and V is TRBV12-3 or TRBV12-4; possibly TRBD2 for D (5 bases). The V and J ends lost 8 bases and 13 bases respectively, with 24 bases between them. The CDR3 spans 14 residues. The CDR3 loop reads CASGVGKIAYGQYF. CDR3 DNA: TGTGCCAGCGGTGTCGGGAAGATTGCCTACGGGCAGTACTTC.

This chain connects TRBV12-5 to TRBJ2-1, with D possibly called TRBD1 or TRBD2 (5 bases each). CDR1 and CDR2 from the germline V gene are LGHNT and FRNRAP. The CDR3 runs 15 residues. Trimming cost V 0 bases and J 11 bases, with 17 bases left between them. The CDR3 spells CASGLVLGEPPKQFF. DNA of the CDR3: TGTGCTAGTGGTTTGGTACTAGGGGAGCCCCCAAAGCAGTTCTTC.

The table lists this clonotype with many counts. CDR3 sequence reads: CASSQGQDGNEKLFF. Here the CDR3 DNA reads TGTGCCAGCAGCCAGGGACAGGACGGTAATGAAAAACTGTTTTTT. The J gene is TRBJ1-4, the V gene TRBV6-6; 8 nucleotides agree with TRBD1. J lost 4 bases, V lost 6 bases, and 7 bases had no gene match. Germline assignment: CDR1 MNHNY and CDR2 SVGAGI (reference sequence). CDR3 size: 15 residues.

This clonotype was recorded at least ten times. This chain joins TRBV6-2 or TRBV6-3 and TRBJ1-5; 7 bases agree with TRBD1. Germline V gene sequence: CDR1 MNHEY, CDR2 SVGEGT. The CDR3 is 16 residues long. Unmatched junction bases numbered 10, after V lost 4 bases and J lost 4 bases. For the CDR3, the DNA is TGTGCCAGCAGTTGGGGACAGCCAGGCGTTAATCAGCCCCAGCATTTT. This encodes CASSWGQPGVNQPQHF.

The J gene is TRBJ2-7, the V gene TRBV20-1, with 7 bases aligning to TRBD2. J was trimmed by 0 bases and V by 5 bases; bases with no gene match: 7. The CDR3 consists of 14 residues. CDR1 and CDR2 from the germline V gene are DFQATT and SNEGSKA (reference sequence). The CDR3 spells CSAYSGASSYEQYF. The DNA for the CDR3 is TGCAGTGCTTACAGCGGGGCTAGCTCCTACGAGCAGTACTTC.

The chain links TRBV20-1 to TRBJ1-2; D not resolved. Trimming stripped 5 bases from V and 4 bases from J, with 23 bases between. CDR1 is DFQATT and CDR2 is SNEGSKA in the germline V gene (reference sequence). This CDR3 has 16 residues. CDR3 DNA: TGCAGTGCTGAAAATAGGCTGTTTCGAAAGACCTATGGCTACACCTTC. Translation: CSAENRLFRKTYGYTF.

This clonotype was seen only a few times. In DNA form, the CDR3 reads TGTGCCAGCAGAGAGAATAGGGGCGGTACGGAGACCCAGTACTTC. Translated, it gives CASRENRGGTETQYF. This chain links TRBV27 with TRBJ2-5; the D gene is possibly TRBD1 (5 bases). CDR3 length equals 15 residues. Deletions cut 6 bases from V and 5 bases from J, with 19 bases between. CDR1 is MNHEY, CDR2 SMNVEV, per germline (reference sequence).

This clonotype showed up many times. The V gene is TRBV7-3, the J gene TRBJ2-3; 7 bases are shared with TRBD2. CDR3 length: 16 residues. After removal of 4 bases from V and 3 bases from J, the junction contained 10 bases not matched to a gene. The germline CDR1 and CDR2 sequences are SGHTA and FQGTGA. DNA of the CDR3: TGTGCCAGCAGCTCCAATCTAGGCGGGGGAACAGATACGCAGTATTTT. This sequence encodes CASSSNLGGGTDTQYF.

On this clonotype itself: An end of the junction does not agree with germline; a read error may underlie this. CDR3 DNA: TGTGCCTGCAGTGAATGGGGGAGGAATGATGAAAAACTGTTTTTT. Protein product: CACSEWGRNDEKLFF. This chain links TRBV25-1 with TRBJ1-4, with D possibly being TRBD1 (5 bases). The CDR3 sequence is 15 residues long. From germline, CDR1 is MGHDK and CDR2 SYGVNS.

At least ten counts were recorded for this clonotype. The chain links TRBV19 to TRBJ2-7, with 10 bases aligning to TRBD2. The V gene's germline CDR1 is LNHDA and CDR2 SQIVND (reference sequence). The CDR3 has 15 residues. The V gene end was trimmed by 4 bases and the J gene end by 1 base; junction bases not matched to a gene: 4. The CDR3 DNA sequence: TGTGCCAGTAGTACCGGGACTAGCGTGTCCTACGAGCAGTACTTC. Its translation is CASSTGTSVSYEQYF.